Sequencing of this T cell receptor beta chain was carried out in a study of shared clonotypes between healthy human individuals. Only Caucasian adults living in Nashville, Tennessee served as donors. At deep level, the assay was performed. Method: immunoSEQ multiplex PCR; TCRdb's copy keeps in-frame clones and lacks some. The sample carries about 470,000 clones, around 79% recorded once. Overall study findings and caveats: Genetic and exposure-history diversity was limited by the small donor number.

With 5 bases clipped from V and 8 bases from J, the junction kept 16 bases outside the gene matches. CDR1 LNHNV and CDR2 YYDKDF come from the germline V gene (reference sequence). There are 17 residues in the CDR3. Details on this clone: Its antigen is currently unknown.

Sequenced input: PBMCs. The TCR comes from a woman aged 40 to 50 in good health. Some clones in this sample may be carry-over from other donors' samples. The rearrangement links TRBV15 to TRBJ1-4; 8 positions match TRBD1. The CDR3 nucleotides are TGTGCCACCAGCTTTTGGGGCCCGACAGGGGTTCGCGAAAAACTGTTTTTT. Its translation: CATSFWGPTGVREKLFF.